This TCR beta chain originates from a study of blood T cell repertoires in COVID-19. Germline V CDR1 and CDR2: LGHDT, YNNKEL (reference sequence). J was trimmed by 2 bases and V by 1 base; bases with no gene match: 4. This CDR3 has 17 residues. Repertoires were generated with immunoSEQ multiplex PCR, while TCRdb's copy carries only in-frame clones and drops some. In the table there are around 70,000 clones, 90% of which are singletons. The chain joins TRBV3-1 (or the pseudogene TRBV3-2) to TRBJ2-4; 11 nucleotides line up with TRBD2. The origin of this receptor is a human donor in a cohort sampled during active COVID-19. Specimen: peripheral blood. The CDR3 loop reads CASSQGGLAEPKNIQYF. CDR3 coding DNA: TGTGCCAGCAGCCAAGGGGGACTAGCGGAACCCAAAAACATTCAGTACTTC.